The 29 T cell receptor beta chains given below trace back to one sample, sequenced in a study of T cells in localized non-small cell lung cancer. Here immunoSEQ multiplex PCR was the method, and the copy in TCRdb shows in-frame clones only, minus some. The table lists 53,000 or so clones, approximately 93% of them singletons. This specimen consisted of peripheral blood, obtained before any cancer treatment. The receptor set was obtained from a man between 40 and 75 years old with stage I lung adenocarcinoma.

This clone was counted once. V gene TRBV7-6 combines with J gene TRBJ2-1, with 11 nucleotides matching TRBD2. Germline V lookup: CDR1 SGHVS, CDR2 FNYEAQ. With V trimmed by 4 bases and J by 12 bases, 17 bases remained unmatched. The CDR3 loop spans 17 amino acids. DNA for the CDR3: TGTGCCAGCAGCTCCCACTTAGCGGGAGGGCCGGGGGGCCGGCAGTTCTTC. It translates to CASSSHLAGGPGGRQFF.

This clone appeared a single time. The chain has TRBV19 and TRBJ1-3; D not resolved. V was trimmed by 6 bases and J by 0 bases, leaving 9 bases between them. This CDR3 is built from 14 residues. The V gene's germline CDR1 is LNHDA and CDR2 SQIVND (reference sequence). CDR3 loop: CASRWSGSGNTIYF. CDR3 DNA: TGTGCCAGTAGATGGTCAGGCTCTGGAAACACCATATATTTT.

V gene TRBV10-3 combines with J gene TRBJ2-7; D unclear. This CDR3 is 12 amino acids long. V was cut by 6 bases and J by 3 bases, with 9 bases left in between. Per the germline V gene, CDR1 is ENHRY and CDR2 is SYGVKD. The DNA of the CDR3 is TGTGCCATCAGAGAACAGAACTACGAGCAGTACTTC. Amino acid sequence: CAIREQNYEQYF.

The rearrangement uses TRBV15 and TRBJ1-1, with 9 bases identical to TRBD1. Germline CDR1 and CDR2: LNHNV and YYDKDF (reference sequence). J gave up 2 bases and V 8 bases, and 3 bases lay outside the gene matches. The CDR3 has 13 residues. CDR3 protein: CATGDRENTEAFF. The CDR3 DNA follows: TGTGCCACCGGGGACAGGGAAAACACTGAAGCTTTCTTT. The variable domain in full, completed from reference TRBV15 and TRBJ1-1, reads DAMVIQNPRYQVTQFGKPVTLSCSQTLNHNVMYWYQQKSSQAPKLLFHYYDKDFNNEADTPDNFQSRRPNTSFCFLDIRSPGLGDTAMYLCATGDRENTEAFFGQGTRLTVV.

V and J are TRBV2 and TRBJ2-3; 7 nucleotides line up with TRBD1. CDR3 size: 14 residues. V lost 6 bases and J lost 5; bases outside the gene matches: 8. Germline-derived CDR1 and CDR2 are SNHLY and FYNNEI. CDR3 bases: TGTGCCAGCAGAGACAGGGAAAGGGGAGATACGCAGTATTTT. It specifies CASRDRERGDTQYF.

The DNA of the CDR3 is TGTGCCAGCAGCTCCCCCACCTCGGTCCTACACACTGAAGCTTTCTTT. It yields the protein CASSSPTSVLHTEAFF. V usage is TRBV7-2 and J usage is TRBJ1-1; D remains unclear. From germline, CDR1 is SGHTA and CDR2 FQGNSA. The CDR3 covers 16 residues. V was trimmed by 4 bases and J by 3 bases, leaving 18 bases between them.

The J gene is TRBJ2-7, the V gene TRBV7-9, with D unclear. The CDR3 totals 14 residues. V gave up 5 bases and J gave up 2 bases, with 13 bases separating them. The germline V gene has CDR1 SEHNR and CDR2 FQNEAQ (reference sequence). Here the CDR3 DNA reads TGTGCCAGCAGCCAGCCCCGGGCCCCCTACGAGCAGTACTTC. Residues: CASSQPRAPYEQYF.

The genes are TRBV5-1 and TRBJ2-7, with 7 positions matching TRBD1. The germline V gene has CDR1 SGHRS and CDR2 YFSETQ. CDR3 length equals 14 residues. Trimming took 0 bases from V and 1 from J; bases not matched to a gene: 1. The CDR3 nucleotides read TGCGCCAGCAGCTTGGCAGGGGGTTCCTACGAGCAGTACTTC. It yields the protein CASSLAGGSYEQYF.

V is TRBV7-2 and J is TRBJ2-3; 8 bases are a match to TRBD1. With 2 bases clipped from V and 4 bases from J, the junction kept 8 bases outside the gene matches. This CDR3 is 16 amino acids long. Per germline, CDR1 SGHTA and CDR2 FQGNSA. CDR3 region: CASSLTVRGRADTQYF. CDR3 DNA: TGTGCCAGCAGCTTAACGGTCAGGGGGCGTGCAGATACGCAGTATTTT.

This sequence joins TRBV18 and TRBJ2-6; D gene ambiguous. CDR1 and CDR2 (germline): KGHSH, LQKENI. Trimming removed 0 bases from V and 0 bases from J, with 3 bases in between. The CDR3 extends over 15 amino acids. CDR3 nucleotides: TGTGCCAGCTCACCACCGCGCTCTGGGGCCAACGTCCTGACTTTC. Residues: CASSPPRSGANVLTF. Complete variable domain (other parts from reference TRBV18 and TRBJ2-6): NAGVMQNPRHLVRRRGQEARLRCSPMKGHSHVYWYRQLPEEGLKFMVYLQKENIIDESGMPKERFSAEFPKEGPSILRIQQVVRGDSAAYFCASSPPRSGANVLTFGAGSRLTVL.

The J gene is TRBJ2-3, the V gene TRBV9; 7 bases agree with TRBD1. The trim removed 3 bases at V and 2 bases at J, leaving 6 bases unmatched. Germline V CDR1 and CDR2: SGDLS, YYNGEE. This CDR3 is 15 amino acids long. CDR3 DNA sequence: TGTGCCAGCAGCGAGGGACAGCAACCCACAGATACGCAGTATTTT. Protein: CASSEGQQPTDTQYF.

J is TRBJ2-7 and V is TRBV2, with 8 bases lining up with TRBD1. This CDR3 spans 15 amino acids. The V gene end was trimmed by 6 bases and the J gene end by 0 bases; junction bases not matched to a gene: 7. CDR1 is SNHLY and CDR2 is FYNNEI in the germline V gene. The CDR3 bases are TGTGCCAGCAGCAATGGACAGGGAAGCTCCTACGAGCAGTACTTC. This sequence encodes CASSNGQGSSYEQYF.

Of note for this clone: Other nucleotide sequences from this sample produce the same CDR3. The rearrangement links TRBV7-2 to TRBJ2-7, with 9 bases identical to TRBD1. CDR3 length: 15 amino acids. Trimming took 0 bases from V and 4 from J; bases not matched to a gene: 4. Germline V gene sequence: CDR1 SGHTA, CDR2 FQGNSA. The CDR3 DNA reads TGTGCCAGCAGCTTAGCCTCGGGACAGGGTTACGAGCAGTACTTC. Translating gives CASSLASGQGYEQYF.

The chain carries TRBV30 and TRBJ2-2; possibly TRBD2 for D (7 bases). The germline V gene has CDR1 GTSNPN and CDR2 SVGIG (reference sequence). The V and J ends lost 7 bases and 3 bases respectively, with 15 bases between them. CDR3 length: 14 residues. CDR3 loop: CAFEGEGDTGELFF. DNA for the CDR3: TGTGCCTTCGAGGGGGAGGGGGACACCGGGGAGCTGTTTTTT. The full variable domain, completed using reference TRBV30 and TRBJ2-2, is SQTIHQWPATLVQPVGSPLSLECTVEGTSNPNLYWYRQAAGRGLQLLFYSVGIGQISSEVPQNLSASRPQDRQFILSSKKLLLSDSGFYLCAFEGEGDTGELFFGEGSRLTVL.

This clone was recorded a few times. The CDR3 DNA is TGTGCCTGGAGCCCTCAGGTGGGGGAGCAGTACTTC. Translation gives CAWSPQVGEQYF. This rearrangement joins TRBV30 to TRBJ2-7; D gene uncertain. Deletions cut 3 bases from V and 7 bases from J, with 13 bases between. The CDR3 is 12 residues long. Germline-derived CDR1 and CDR2 are GTSNPN and SVGIG (reference sequence). The complete variable domain, with remaining parts taken from reference TRBV30 and TRBJ2-7, reads SQTIHQWPATLVQPVGSPLSLECTVEGTSNPNLYWYRQAAGRGLQLLFYSVGIGQISSEVPQNLSASRPQDRQFILSSKKLLLSDSGFYLCAWSPQVGEQYFGPGTRLTVT.

The chain has TRBV27 and TRBJ2-3, with 11 bases identical to TRBD2. The germline V gene encodes CDR1 MNHEY and CDR2 SMNVEV (reference sequence). The CDR3 sequence is 17 residues long. V lost 3 bases and J lost 2; bases outside the gene matches: 7. For the CDR3, the DNA is TGTGCCAGCAGTTTGGGTCGGACTAGCGGGCTCACAGATACGCAGTATTTT. The encoded protein is CASSLGRTSGLTDTQYF.

This clone was seen once. The V call is TRBV9, the J call TRBJ2-5, with 7 bases matching TRBD2. CDR1 and CDR2 from the germline V gene are SGDLS and YYNGEE. Germline trimming cut 1 base from V and 5 bases from J; bases unmatched to any gene: 8. The length of the CDR3 is 15 residues. CDR3 sequence reads: CASSVSGLVVETQYF. The CDR3 DNA is TGTGCCAGCAGCGTATCCGGACTAGTGGTGGAGACCCAGTACTTC.

In its sample, this clone was seen once. This sequence joins TRBV5-5 and TRBJ2-1; the D gene is possibly TRBD2 (5 bases). This CDR3 has 16 amino acids. CDR1 is SGHKS, CDR2 YYEKEE, per germline (reference sequence). V was clipped by 2 bases and J by 5 bases, with 17 bases between them. CDR3: CASSFARGSADNEQFF. The CDR3 DNA reads TGTGCCAGCAGCTTCGCTCGAGGGAGTGCCGACAATGAGCAGTTCTTC.

This chain uses TRBV15 with TRBJ2-5; tentatively, D is TRBD1 (5 bases). Trimming took off 0 bases at V and 7 bases at J, with 15 bases between the two ends. The germline gives CDR1 LNHNV, CDR2 YYDKDF (reference sequence). The CDR3 runs 15 residues. CDR3 sequence reads: CATSRDGRQGGTQYF. For the CDR3, the DNA is TGTGCCACCAGCAGAGATGGGCGGCAGGGCGGGACCCAGTACTTC.

The chain carries TRBV11-3 and TRBJ2-3; D unclear. The germline V and J ends were trimmed by 1 base and 2 bases, with 7 bases remaining between them. The CDR3 covers 14 residues. Per germline, CDR1 SGHNT and CDR2 YENEEA. CDR3 loop: CASSLVPVTDTQYF. CDR3 bases: TGTGCCAGCAGCTTAGTCCCGGTCACAGATACGCAGTATTTT.

The J gene is TRBJ1-3, the V gene TRBV4-2; D gene unclear. Between the trimmed V and J ends, which lost 0 bases and 0 bases, there was a span of 9 bases. The germline CDR1 and CDR2 sequences are LGHNA and YNFKEQ. The CDR3 has 16 residues. In nucleotides, the CDR3 is TGTGCCAGCAGCCAAGACCTGCCACTCTCTGGAAACACCATATATTTT. Translating it yields CASSQDLPLSGNTIYF.

This clone occurred a few times. This chain joins TRBV9 and TRBJ2-7, with 7 bases that match TRBD2. Per germline, CDR1 SGDLS and CDR2 YYNGEE. V was clipped by 1 base and J by 0 bases; unmatched bases: 1. The CDR3 consists of 14 residues. CDR3 sequence: CASSVSSGSYEQYF. CDR3 DNA sequence: TGTGCCAGCAGCGTATCTAGCGGCTCCTACGAGCAGTACTTC.

This rearrangement joins TRBV4-1 to TRBJ1-3; D is unclear. The CDR3 is 14 amino acids. V was clipped by 2 bases and J by 0 bases, with 5 bases between them. Looked up from germline, CDR1 is MGHRA and CDR2 is YSYEKL. DNA of the CDR3: TGCGCCAGCAGCCAATTATACTCTGGAAACACCATATATTTT. This codes for CASSQLYSGNTIYF.

The CDR3 sequence is CASSRRGGVDQPQHF. The CDR3 DNA reads TGTGCCAGCTCACGACGAGGGGGTGTGGATCAGCCCCAGCATTTT. The chain joins TRBV18 to TRBJ1-5, with D possibly TRBD1 on 6 matching bases. Germline CDR1 KGHSH, CDR2 LQKENI. This CDR3 spans 15 amino acids. V was pared by 4 bases and J by 5 bases, with 15 bases between. The full variable domain, in which reference TRBV18 and TRBJ1-5 provide the parts outside the CDR3, is NAGVMQNPRHLVRRRGQEARLRCSPMKGHSHVYWYRQLPEEGLKFMVYLQKENIIDESGMPKERFSAEFPKEGPSILRIQQVVRGDSAAYFCASSRRGGVDQPQHFGDGTRLSIL.

The rearrangement uses TRBV29-1 and TRBJ2-7; 7 bases are a match to TRBD1. The CDR3 consists of 16 residues. V trimming: 6 bases; J trimming: 4 bases; junction bases outside the gene matches: 18. The germline V gene has CDR1 SQVTM and CDR2 ANQGSEA. The DNA of the CDR3 is TGCAGCGTCCAACTCGTCGGGACAGCGGAAGATTACGAGCAGTACTTC. The encoded protein is CSVQLVGTAEDYEQYF.

This sequence joins TRBV5-5 and TRBJ2-7; D may be TRBD1 or TRBD2 (5 bases each). The CDR3 extends over 13 amino acids. The ends were cut back, 2 bases at V and 4 bases at J, with 10 bases in the middle. The germline CDR1 and CDR2 sequences are SGHKS and YYEKEE (reference sequence). CDR3 coding DNA: TGTGCCAGCAGCTTACGGGGCGGGTACGAGCAGTACTTC. It codes for CASSLRGGYEQYF.

The rearrangement uses TRBV2 and TRBJ1-2, with a weak D call TRBD1 (5 bases). The CDR3 is made up of 15 amino acids. The V gene lost 7 bases and the J gene lost 7 bases, with 22 bases spanning the gap. Per the germline V gene, CDR1 is SNHLY and CDR2 is FYNNEI. As DNA, the CDR3 is TGTGCCAGCACCGAGGGGCAGGGATGGCCTGGTGGCTACACCTTC. Protein: CASTEGQGWPGGYTF.

The gene calls are TRBV10-1 and TRBJ2-7; TRBD1 matches 7 bases. CDR1 is WNHNN and CDR2 is SYGVQD in the germline V gene (reference sequence). J lost 9 bases, V lost 10 bases, and 9 bases had no gene match. This CDR3 region has 11 residues. CDR3 DNA: TGCGCCACCGGGACAGCGAGGAGGCAGTACTTC. Protein sequence: CATGTARRQYF.

Concerning this clone itself: The sample carries other DNA sequences with the same CDR3. The rearrangement uses TRBV9 and TRBJ2-6, with D uncertain. The CDR3 totals 13 residues. V lost 1 base, J lost 4 bases, and 3 bases lay in between. Germline CDR1 and CDR2: SGDLS and YYNGEE. The CDR3, as DNA: TGTGCCAGCAGCGTATCCGGGGCCAACGTCCTGACTTTC. Protein product: CASSVSGANVLTF.